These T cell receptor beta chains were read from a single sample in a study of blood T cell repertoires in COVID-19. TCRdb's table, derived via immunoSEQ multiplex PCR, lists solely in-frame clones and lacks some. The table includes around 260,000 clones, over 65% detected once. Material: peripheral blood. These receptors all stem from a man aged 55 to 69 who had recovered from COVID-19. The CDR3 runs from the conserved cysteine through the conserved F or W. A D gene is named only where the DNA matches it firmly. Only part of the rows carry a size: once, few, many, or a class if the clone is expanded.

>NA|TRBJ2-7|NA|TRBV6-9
CASSYYPSPYEQYF
TGTGCCAGCAGTTATTACCCCAGTCCCTACGAGCAGTACTTC
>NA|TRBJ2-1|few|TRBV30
CAWSNAQGSTFF
TGTGCCTGGAGTAACGCCCAGGGATCAACGTTCTTC
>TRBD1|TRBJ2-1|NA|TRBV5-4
CASSQGQDYNEQFF
TGTGCCAGCAGCCAAGGACAGGACTACAATGAGCAGTTCTTC
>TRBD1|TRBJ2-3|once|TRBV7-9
CASSLDEGQQRDTQYF
TGTGCCAGCAGCTTAGATGAGGGACAGCAGAGGGATACGCAGTATTTT
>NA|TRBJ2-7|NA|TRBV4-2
CASSQIDSSYEQYF
TGTGCCAGCAGCCAAATAGACAGTTCCTACGAGCAGTACTTC
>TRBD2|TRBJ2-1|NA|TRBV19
CATAVVAGGRRYHNEQFF
TGTGCCACCGCCGTGGTAGCGGGAGGACGCCGCTACCACAATGAGCAGTTCTTC
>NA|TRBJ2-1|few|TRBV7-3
CASSLSSYNEQFF
TGTGCCAGCAGCCTCAGCTCCTACAATGAGCAGTTCTTC
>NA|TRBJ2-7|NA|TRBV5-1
CASSLLGGPGYEQYF
TGCGCCAGCAGCTTGTTAGGGGGACCAGGCTACGAGCAGTACTTC
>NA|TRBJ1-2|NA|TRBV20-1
CSALSNYGYTF
TGCAGTGCCCTTTCGAACTATGGCTACACCTTC
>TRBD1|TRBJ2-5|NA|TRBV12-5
CASGLAGTGRMGQETQYF
TGTGCTAGTGGTTTGGCCGGGACAGGACGAATGGGGCAAGAGACCCAGTACTTC
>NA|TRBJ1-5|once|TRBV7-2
CASSLWGRASNQPQHF
TGTGCCAGCAGCCTCTGGGGCAGGGCGAGCAATCAGCCCCAGCATTTT
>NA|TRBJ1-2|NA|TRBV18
CASSPGAYGYTF
TGTGCCAGCTCACCAGGGGCCTATGGCTACACCTTC
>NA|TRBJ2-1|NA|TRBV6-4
CASSDSGGLGNEQFF
TGTGCCAGCAGTGACTCGGGGGGGCTCGGAAATGAGCAGTTCTTC
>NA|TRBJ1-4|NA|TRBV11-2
CASSPPTVSGEKLFF
TGTGCCAGCAGCCCTCCGACGGTTTCGGGTGAAAAACTGTTTTTT
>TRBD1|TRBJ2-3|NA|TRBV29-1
CSGIPDRGADTQYF
TGCAGCGGTATCCCGGACAGGGGTGCAGATACGCAGTATTTT
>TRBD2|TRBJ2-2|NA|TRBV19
CASTRAGTSGTGELFF
TGTGCCAGCACTCGGGCAGGGACTAGCGGTACCGGGGAGCTGTTTTTT